A selection of T cell receptor beta chains follows, all from one sample in a study of CD8 T cells in Susac syndrome. MiXCR, run by TCRdb on the immunoSEQ multiplex PCR reads, gives a single entry per CDR3 protein. Here the sample spans roughly 80,000 distinct CDR3 sequences, 94% being singletons. Sequencing was carried out using CD8+ T cells from PBMCs. Receptors originate from a human donor in good health. The CDR3 runs from the conserved cysteine through the conserved F or W. The D gene is left open where the match is weak. The size of a clone is reported for some rows only, either as once, few or many, or as a class for expanded clones.

V gene	J gene	clone size	D gene	CDR3 DNA	CDR3 protein
TRBV20-1	TRBJ2-5	NA	TRBD2	TGCAGTGCTAGAGTTCTAGCGGGTTCAACCCCGTCGGAGACCCAGTACTTC	CSARVLAGSTPSETQYF
TRBV28	TRBJ1-2	NA	NA	TGTGCCAGCAGTCCGGGACCTTCTAACTATGGCTACACCTTC	CASSPGPSNYGYTF
TRBV29-1	TRBJ2-7	NA	NA	TGCAGCGTTGGGGGACACCTCTACGAGCAGTACTTC	CSVGGHLYEQYF
TRBV6-1	TRBJ2-1	NA	TRBD2	TGTGCCAGCAGTGAACTAGCGGGGGGGAATGAGCAGTTCTTC	CASSELAGGNEQFF
TRBV7-9	TRBJ2-5	NA	TRBD1	TGTGCCAGCAGCTCGACCGGGACAGATATTGAGACCCAGTACTTC	CASSSTGTDIETQYF
TRBV7-9	TRBJ1-2	NA	NA	TGTGCCAGCAGCTTAGACCAGGGGTCGGTCTATGGCTACACCTTC	CASSLDQGSVYGYTF
TRBV20-1	TRBJ2-3	NA	NA	TGCAGTGCCCCCGGGTCAGGGGTACTACGGAAAAGCACAGATACGCAGTATTTT	CSAPGSGVLRKSTDTQYF
TRBV7-8	TRBJ1-2	NA	NA	TGTGCCAGCAGCGCGACACGACAGTATGGCTACACCTTC	CASSATRQYGYTF
TRBV27	TRBJ2-1	NA	TRBD2	TGTGCCAGCAGTTTAGGGGGACTAGCAGGTGAGCAGTTCTTC	CASSLGGLAGEQFF
TRBV7-9	TRBJ2-1	once	NA	TGTGCCAGCAGCGGAAGGGAAGTGCTCTTC	CASSGREVLF
TRBV27	TRBJ1-1	once	TRBD1	TGTGCCAGCAGTTTCGTGGACAGGGTGACTGAAGCTTTCTTT	CASSFVDRVTEAFF
TRBV29-1	TRBJ2-1	NA	NA	TGCAGCGTTGAAGACTACAATGAGCAGTTCTTC	CSVEDYNEQFF
TRBV9	TRBJ2-5	NA	TRBD2	TGTGCCAGCAGCCCCCCGCGGGGGGAGACCCAGTACTTC	CASSPPRGETQYF
TRBV6-5	TRBJ1-2	NA	TRBD1	TGTGCCAGCTGGGGACAGGGGGCTCATGGCTACACCTTC	CASWGQGAHGYTF
TRBV12-3/TRBV12-4	TRBJ2-1	NA	NA	TGTGCCAGCAGTGGACTCCCCAATGAGCAGTTCTTC	CASSGLPNEQFF
TRBV7-2	TRBJ1-1	NA	NA	TGTGCCAGCAGCTTAGCGTGGAGAGACACTGAAGCTTTCTTT	CASSLAWRDTEAFF
TRBV9	TRBJ2-1	NA	NA	TGTGCCAGCAGCGTAGAGGGCAGGGACCCCGAGTTCTTC	CASSVEGRDPEFF
TRBV20-1	TRBJ1-5	NA	TRBD1	TGCAGTGCTAGGCAGGACAGGGCCGCCCCGGGGCCCCAGCATTTT	CSARQDRAAPGPQHF
TRBV6-5	TRBJ2-7	once	NA	TGTGCCAGCAGTTACTCGCTGGAGCAGTACTTC	CASSYSLEQYF
TRBV20-1	TRBJ1-5	NA	TRBD1	TGCAGTGCTAGGCGCCTAACAGGGGGCGAACAGCCCCAGCATTTT	CSARRLTGGEQPQHF
TRBV20-1	TRBJ1-6	NA	NA	TGCAGTGCCTCAAATCTCGGGCAGGGTGGGAGTTCACCCCTCCACTTT	CSASNLGQGGSSPLHF
TRBV27	TRBJ2-1	NA	NA	TGTGCCAGCAGTCCTAGACAGGGAGGCAATGAGCAGTTCTTC	CASSPRQGGNEQFF
TRBV7-8	TRBJ2-1	NA	TRBD2	TGTGCCAGCAGCTTAGCGACGGGCGGGGGGGCCCTTTCCAATGAGCAGTTCTTC	CASSLATGGGALSNEQFF
TRBV5-4	TRBJ2-1	NA	NA	TGTGCCAGCAGCTTGAACCCCCACAATGAGCAGTTCTTC	CASSLNPHNEQFF
TRBV12-3/TRBV12-4	TRBJ2-5	NA	NA	TGTGCCAGCAGCCCTGACCTGTTGGGTGAGACCCAGTACTTC	CASSPDLLGETQYF
TRBV20-1	TRBJ2-6	NA	NA	TGCAGTGCTAGAATCCCTGGGGCCAACGTCCTGACTTTC	CSARIPGANVLTF
TRBV7-9	TRBJ2-1	NA	NA	TGTGCCAGCAGCGTAGCCAGTTGGGAGCAGTTCTTC	CASSVASWEQFF
TRBV28	TRBJ2-3	NA	NA	TGTGCCAGCAGTTTTGGAGGGGTCACAGATACGCAGTATTTT	CASSFGGVTDTQYF
TRBV10-3	TRBJ1-1	NA	NA	TGTGCCATCAGTGAGGGGAACACTGAAGCTTTCTTT	CAISEGNTEAFF
TRBV24-1	TRBJ2-5	NA	TRBD2	TGTGCCACCAGTGATCGGGGGGACCAAGAGACCCAGTACTTC	CATSDRGDQETQYF
TRBV27	TRBJ1-2	NA	NA	TGTGCCAGCAGTTTCTTCCCGCCCAACTATGGCTACACCTTC	CASSFFPPNYGYTF
TRBV19	TRBJ1-1	NA	NA	TGTGCCAGTAGTATTAACGGTGGCACTGAAGCTTTCTTT	CASSINGGTEAFF
TRBV5-6	TRBJ2-1	NA	NA	TGTGCCAGCAGCTTGGCCAGCGGTATCTACAATGAGCAGTTCTTC	CASSLASGIYNEQFF
TRBV29-1	TRBJ2-7	NA	NA	TGCAGCGTTGATGACAGCTACGAGCAGTACTTC	CSVDDSYEQYF
TRBV4-1	TRBJ2-2	NA	NA	TGCGCCAGCAGCCAAGCAAATTCCGGTCGCGGCGGGGAGCTGTTTTTT	CASSQANSGRGGELFF
TRBV9	TRBJ2-1	NA	TRBD2	TGTGCCAGCAGCGAGACTAGCGGGAGGGATGAGCAGTTCTTC	CASSETSGRDEQFF
TRBV5-1	TRBJ2-7	NA	NA	TGCGCCAGCAGCACGCGGACAGCCTACGAGCAGTACTTC	CASSTRTAYEQYF
TRBV7-9	TRBJ2-1	NA	TRBD2	TGTGCCAGCAGCTGGACTAGCGGGAGTCGGGGGCACAATGAGCAGTTCTTC	CASSWTSGSRGHNEQFF
TRBV9	TRBJ2-1	NA	TRBD1	TGTGCCAGCAGCAAAGAACAGGGGGCTTATGAGCAGTTCTTC	CASSKEQGAYEQFF